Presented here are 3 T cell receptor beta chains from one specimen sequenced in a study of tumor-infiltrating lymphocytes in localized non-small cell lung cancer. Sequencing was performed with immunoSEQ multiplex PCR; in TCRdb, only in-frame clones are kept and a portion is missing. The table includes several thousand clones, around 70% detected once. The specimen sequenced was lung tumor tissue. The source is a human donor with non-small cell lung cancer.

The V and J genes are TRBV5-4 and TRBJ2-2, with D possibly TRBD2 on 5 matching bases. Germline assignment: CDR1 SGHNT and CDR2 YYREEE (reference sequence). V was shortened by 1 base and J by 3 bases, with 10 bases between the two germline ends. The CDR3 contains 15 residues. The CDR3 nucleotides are TGTGCCAGCAGCTTGCCTAGCTTAGACACCGGGGAGCTGTTTTTT. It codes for CASSLPSLDTGELFF.

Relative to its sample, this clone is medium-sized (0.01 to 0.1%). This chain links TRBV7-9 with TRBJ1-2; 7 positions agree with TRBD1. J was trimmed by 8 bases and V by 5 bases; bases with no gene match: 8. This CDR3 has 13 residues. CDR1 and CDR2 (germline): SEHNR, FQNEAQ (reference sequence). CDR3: CASSLDRAGGYTF. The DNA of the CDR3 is TGTGCCAGCAGCCTCGACAGGGCGGGCGGCTACACCTTC.

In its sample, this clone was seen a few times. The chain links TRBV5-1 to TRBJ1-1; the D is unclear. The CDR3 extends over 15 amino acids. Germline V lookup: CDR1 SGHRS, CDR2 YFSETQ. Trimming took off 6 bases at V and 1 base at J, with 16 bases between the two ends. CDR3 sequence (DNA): TGCGCCAGCAACAGTTTAGGAGAACGGAACACTGAAGCTTTCTTT. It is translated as CASNSLGERNTEAFF.